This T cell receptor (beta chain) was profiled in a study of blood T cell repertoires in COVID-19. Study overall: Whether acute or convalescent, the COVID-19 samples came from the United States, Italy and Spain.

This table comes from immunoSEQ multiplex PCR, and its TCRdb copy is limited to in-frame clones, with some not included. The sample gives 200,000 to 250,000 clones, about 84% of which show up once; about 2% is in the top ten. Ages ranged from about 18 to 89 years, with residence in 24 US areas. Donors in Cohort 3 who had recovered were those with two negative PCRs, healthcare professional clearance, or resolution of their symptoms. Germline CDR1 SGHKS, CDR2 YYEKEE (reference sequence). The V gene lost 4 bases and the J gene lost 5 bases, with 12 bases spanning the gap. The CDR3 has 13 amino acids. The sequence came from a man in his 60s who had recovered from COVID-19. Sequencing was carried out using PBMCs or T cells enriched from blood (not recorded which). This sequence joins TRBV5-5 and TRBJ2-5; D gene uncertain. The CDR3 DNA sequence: TGTGCCAGCAGCAACCCAACATTGGAGACCCAGTACTTC. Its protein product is CASSNPTLETQYF.